This TCR beta chain was sequenced for a study of STAT5B mutations in CD4+ large granular lymphocyte leukemia. Study findings and constraints: 8/27 top patient clones versus 2/35 control clones were TRBV06-family.

The V and J ends lost 4 bases and 5 bases, in that order; junction bases with no gene match: 0. Germline V gene sequence: CDR1 SQVTM, CDR2 ANQGSEA. The CDR3 is 14 residues long. TCRdb's table, derived via immunoSEQ multiplex PCR, lists solely in-frame clones and lacks some. The sample holds about 5,000 clones, around 80% seen once. As regards this clone: The antigen remains unidentified.

This rearrangement joins TRBV29-1 to TRBJ2-1; 15 bases line up with TRBD2. Source material: PBMCs. This sequence originates from a man in his 70s with CD4+ T-cell large granular lymphocyte leukemia. The chain's CDR3 is CSVGTSGRDNEQFF. The DNA of the CDR3 is TGCAGCGTTGGGACTAGCGGGAGGGACAATGAGCAGTTCTTC.